The next 22 T cell receptor beta chains were all read from a single sample in a study of monozygotic twins with inflammatory bowel disease. No DNA is given; TCRdb re-called the 5' RACE reads and lists each CDR3 protein once. The sample holds 350,000 to 550,000 distinct CDR3 sequences. Sequencing input: blood. These receptors were obtained from a human donor with ulcerative colitis or Crohn's disease, or a healthy co-twin of an affected twin (not recorded which).

V is TRBV5-1 and J is TRBJ1-5; the D call from TCRdb, TRBD1, cannot be confirmed without DNA. CDR1 is SGHRS and CDR2 is YFSETQ in the germline V gene. The CDR3 extends over 14 amino acids. This CDR3 reads CASSLAGDNQPQHF.

This chain connects TRBV11-2 to TRBJ1-2. The CDR3 totals 14 residues. Germline lookup yields CDR1 SGHAT and CDR2 FQNNGV. Here the CDR3 reads CASSLESGLNGYTF.

This CDR3 reads CASSQGVLGYGYTF. The rearrangement joins TRBV12-3 or TRBV12-4 to TRBJ1-2; with no DNA, the TCRdb D assignment of TRBD1 cannot be verified. The CDR3 extends over 14 amino acids.

The rearrangement links TRBV5-1 to TRBJ2-7; TCRdb gives TRBD1 as the D gene, but with no DNA this cannot be confirmed. CDR1 and CDR2 (germline): SGHRS, YFSETQ. This CDR3 is 14 amino acids long. The CDR3 protein is CASSLLQGPYEQYF. The full variable domain, in which reference TRBV5-1 and TRBJ2-7 provide the parts outside the CDR3, is KAGVTQTPRYLIKTRGQQVTLSCSPISGHRSVSWYQQTPGQGLQFLFEYFSETQRNKGNFPGRFSGRQFSNSRSEMNVSTLELGDSALYLCASSLLQGPYEQYFGPGTRLTVT.

The genes are TRBV12-3 or TRBV12-4 and TRBJ2-1; TCRdb selects TRBD1, and the lack of DNA leaves this call unchecked. The CDR3 contains 15 residues. CDR3 sequence reads: CASSPRGYSYNEQFF.

The chain uses TRBV3-1 and TRBJ1-2; TCRdb's D call, TRBD1, is unchecked because there is no DNA. Germline lookup yields CDR1 LGHDT and CDR2 YNNKEL (reference sequence). The length of the CDR3 is 15 residues. CDR3 loop: CASSLRTGVSYGYTF. Based on the CDR3 plus reference TRBV3-1 and TRBJ1-2, the full variable domain is DTAVSQTPKYLVTQMGNDKSIKCEQNLGHDTMYWYKQDSKKFLKIMFSYNNKELIINETVPNRFSPKSPDKAHLNLHINSLELGDSAVYFCASSLRTGVSYGYTFGSGTRLTVV.

This rearrangement joins TRBV12-3 or TRBV12-4 to TRBJ1-4; no DNA is available, so the TRBD1 call from TCRdb remains unchecked. The CDR3 has 15 residues. CDR3: CASSRDSSTNEKLFF.

V and J are TRBV20-1 and TRBJ2-7; absent DNA, TCRdb's TRBD1 call cannot be checked. The CDR3 runs to 14 residues. Germline CDR1 is DFQATT and CDR2 is SNEGSKA (reference sequence). The CDR3 is CSARAGLAPYEQYF.

The chain joins TRBV15 to TRBJ1-2; TCRdb's D call of TRBD1 is untestable without DNA. Germline-derived CDR1 and CDR2 are LNHNV and YYDKDF (reference sequence). The CDR3 is 16 amino acids. The CDR3 sequence: CATSRERQGGVYGYTF.

The gene calls are TRBV7-9 and TRBJ1-1; the TCRdb D gene call, TRBD1, has no DNA to confirm it. In germline, CDR1 is SEHNR, CDR2 FQNEAQ (reference sequence). The length of the CDR3 is 15 residues. The CDR3 sequence is CASSPIGAMNTEAFF. The full variable domain, rest sourced from reference TRBV7-9 and TRBJ1-1, is DTGVSQNPRHKITKRGQNVTFRCDPISEHNRLYWYRQTLGQGPEFLTYFQNEAQLEKSRLLSDRFSAERPKGSFSTLEIQRTEQGDSAMYLCASSPIGAMNTEAFFGQGTRLTVV.

The CDR3 loop is CASSFSGGNTGELFF. The genes are TRBV7-8 and TRBJ2-2. Germline V gene sequence: CDR1 SGHVS, CDR2 FQNEAQ. The length of the CDR3 is 15 residues. Filled out from reference TRBV7-8 and TRBJ2-2, the complete variable domain reads GAGVSQSPRYKVAKRGQDVALRCDPISGHVSLFWYQQALGQGPEFLTYFQNEAQLDKSGLPSDRFFAERPEGSVSTLKIQRTQQEDSAVYLCASSFSGGNTGELFFGEGSRLTVL.

This chain uses TRBV7-2 with TRBJ2-1; TCRdb indicates TRBD2, and absent DNA this call remains unverified. The CDR3 is 13 residues long. Germline V CDR1 and CDR2: SGHTA, FQGNSA. CDR3 in amino acids: CASIPSYGNEQFF.

The V gene is TRBV5-1, the J gene TRBJ2-1; TCRdb names TRBD1, which stays unverified in the absence of DNA. The germline gives CDR1 SGHRS, CDR2 YFSETQ. This CDR3 has 15 residues. The CDR3 reads CASSLMAGVYSEQFF. Complete variable domain (other parts from reference TRBV5-1 and TRBJ2-1): KAGVTQTPRYLIKTRGQQVTLSCSPISGHRSVSWYQQTPGQGLQFLFEYFSETQRNKGNFPGRFSGRQFSNSRSEMNVSTLELGDSALYLCASSLMAGVYSEQFFGPGTRLTVL.

This rearrangement joins TRBV19 to TRBJ1-2; the TCRdb call, TRBD1, lacks DNA for checking. CDR3 length: 13 amino acids. The germline V gene encodes CDR1 LNHDA and CDR2 SQIVND (reference sequence). CDR3 loop: CASSMLQGYGYTF.

The chain joins TRBV19 to TRBJ1-1; TCRdb returns TRBD1, unconfirmable since there is no DNA. Germline CDR1 is LNHDA and CDR2 is SQIVND (reference sequence). CDR3 length: 17 residues. The CDR3 reads CASSISTRQGLNTEAFF.

This rearrangement joins TRBV9 to TRBJ2-7; TCRdb selects TRBD1, and the lack of DNA leaves this call unchecked. CDR1 is SGDLS and CDR2 is YYNGEE in the germline V gene. The CDR3 consists of 14 residues. The CDR3 protein is CASSPGQGFDEQYF. The variable domain in full, with the rest retrieved from reference TRBV9 and TRBJ2-7, is DSGVTQTPKHLITATGQRVTLRCSPRSGDLSVYWYQQSLDQGLQFLIQYYNGEERAKGNILERFSAQQFPDLHSELNLSSLELGDSALYFCASSPGQGFDEQYFGPGTRLTVT.

CDR3 in amino acids: CSARDWSGNNEQFF. The V call is TRBV20-1, the J call TRBJ2-1; TCRdb gives TRBD1 as the D gene, but with no DNA this cannot be confirmed. CDR3 size: 14 residues. CDR1 is DFQATT, CDR2 SNEGSKA, per germline (reference sequence).

This CDR3 reads CASSKRDLAQEAFF. The rearrangement links TRBV14 to TRBJ1-1. CDR3 length: 14 amino acids. Germline V gene sequence: CDR1 SGHDN, CDR2 FVKESK.

The chain is built from TRBV5-1 and TRBJ2-7; as DNA is missing, the TRBD1 call by TCRdb cannot be tested. The germline gives CDR1 SGHRS, CDR2 YFSETQ. The CDR3 loop spans 15 amino acids. The chain's CDR3 is CASSFRGQPSYEQYF.

This sequence joins TRBV7-3 and TRBJ2-3; the TCRdb D gene call, TRBD1, has no DNA to confirm it. Germline V lookup: CDR1 SGHTA, CDR2 FQGTGA. This CDR3 has 16 amino acids. CDR3 in amino acids: CASSPVGRGLTDTQYF.

The chain recombines TRBV4-1 with TRBJ2-3; the D call of TRBD1 rests on TCRdb alone, since no DNA is present to check it. This CDR3 has 15 amino acids. In germline, CDR1 is MGHRA, CDR2 YSYEKL. This chain's CDR3 is CASSQRTGDTDTQYF.

This chain uses TRBV7-2 with TRBJ2-5; no DNA is available, so the TRBD1 call from TCRdb remains unchecked. Germline values: CDR1 SGHTA, CDR2 FQGNSA. The length of the CDR3 is 15 residues. CDR3: CASSLSGGATETQYF.